A single sample is the source of the 30 T cell receptor beta chains below, sequenced in a study of T-cell reconstitution after alpha-beta-depleted transplantation in children. TCRbeta library preparation incorporated unique molecular identifiers. TCRdb redid the calling of the PCR reads with MiXCR, one entry per CDR3 protein. The sample consists of hundreds of thousands of distinct CDR3 sequences, 11% of them appearing once. Sequencing used peripheral blood, obtained 180 days after TCRalphabeta/CD19-depleted stem cell transplant. Every receptor here comes from a male patient under 10 years old who had a stem cell transplant for chronic granulomatous disease, so the T cells may come from the graft donor.

This clonotype was seen many times. The DNA for the CDR3 is TGCGCCAGCAGCCCCGGGGGCACTAACACCGGGGAGCTGTTTTTT. This translates into CASSPGGTNTGELFF. The V and J genes are TRBV5-1 and TRBJ2-2, with D perhaps matching TRBD1 or TRBD2 (6 bases each). This CDR3 contains 15 residues. The germline V and J ends were trimmed by 4 bases and 2 bases, with 12 bases remaining between them. CDR1 and CDR2 (germline): SGHRS, YFSETQ.

This clonotype came up many times. The chain uses TRBV28 and TRBJ1-5, with 8 bases that match TRBD1. The germline gives CDR1 MDHEN, CDR2 SYDVKM. J gave up 2 bases and V 8 bases, and 11 bases lay outside the gene matches. CDR3 length: 16 residues. The CDR3 nucleotides are TGTGCCAGCGGACCCGGGACAGGCGGGGGCAATCAGCCCCAGCATTTT. As protein: CASGPGTGGGNQPQHF.

This clonotype was counted ten times or more. The chain recombines TRBV6-5 with TRBJ2-1, with 9 bases aligning to TRBD2. Germline CDR1 MNHEY, CDR2 SVGAGI. The J segment lost 2 bases and the V segment lost 8 bases, leaving 10 bases of the junction unmatched. The CDR3 has 16 residues. The CDR3 spells CASGWGGRDTYNEQFF. CDR3 nucleotides: TGTGCCAGCGGATGGGGCGGGAGGGATACCTACAATGAGCAGTTCTTC.

This clonotype came up a few times. Possible read error: a much larger clone is one base away. Without the conserved terminal phenylalanine or tryptophan, this CDR3 likely stems from a read error. This sequence joins TRBV12-3 or TRBV12-4 and TRBJ2-3; TRBD2 matches 11 bases. The junction had 9 bases not matched to a gene; V was cut back by 5 bases and J by 5 bases. The CDR3 totals 16 residues. The CDR3 sequence is CASSRRLAGMKDTQYS. CDR3 coding DNA: TGTGCCAGCAGTAGAAGACTAGCGGGGATGAAAGATACGCAGTATTCT.

In its sample, this clonotype was seen many times. The chain uses TRBV6-1 and TRBJ2-1; 12 nucleotides line up with TRBD2. Trimming removed 6 bases from V and 8 bases from J; junction bases left unmatched: 8. The V gene's germline CDR1 is MNHNS and CDR2 SASEGT. This CDR3 region has 15 residues. This chain's CDR3 is CASRGLAGGYDEQFF. The CDR3 DNA reads as TGTGCCAGCAGGGGCCTAGCGGGAGGGTATGATGAGCAGTTCTTC.

This clonotype was seen at least ten times. This chain uses TRBV7-6 with TRBJ2-1; D is unresolved. Germline CDR1 SGHVS, CDR2 FNYEAQ. The CDR3 sequence is 13 residues long. V lost 5 bases, J lost 8 bases, and 13 bases lay in between. CDR3 residues: CASSQAAWDEQFF. Here the CDR3 DNA reads TGTGCCAGCAGCCAAGCTGCTTGGGATGAGCAGTTCTTC.

A few counts support this clonotype. The J gene is TRBJ2-5, the V gene TRBV3-1; D possibly corresponds to TRBD1 (6 bases). Germline loops: CDR1 LGHDT, CDR2 YNNKEL (reference sequence). The CDR3 runs 14 residues. Trimming pared 2 bases from V and 3 bases from J, leaving 10 bases between. CDR3 residues: CASSQWTAKETQYF. The CDR3 DNA is TGTGCCAGCAGCCAATGGACAGCCAAAGAGACCCAGTACTTC.

This clonotype was counted at least ten times. The chain recombines TRBV20-1 with TRBJ2-4; 12 bases line up with TRBD2. Germline V lookup: CDR1 DFQATT, CDR2 SNEGSKA (reference sequence). This CDR3 is built from 24 residues. The trim removed 0 bases at V and 0 bases at J, leaving 24 bases unmatched. The CDR3 reads CSARDRAVGGLLAGGFLAKNIQYF. CDR3 bases: TGCAGTGCTAGAGATCGAGCAGTAGGTGGACTACTAGCGGGGGGCTTTCTAGCCAAAAACATTCAGTACTTC.

This clonotype was picked up many times. The gene calls are TRBV7-9 and TRBJ2-7; 8 bases fit TRBD2. Germline CDR1 and CDR2: SEHNR and FQNEAQ (reference sequence). The V gene end was trimmed by 2 bases and the J gene end by 2 bases; junction bases not matched to a gene: 2. This CDR3 region has 14 residues. In nucleotides, the CDR3 is TGTGCCAGCAGCTTAACGGGACTAGCCTACGAGCAGTACTTC. The encoded protein is CASSLTGLAYEQYF.

This clonotype was seen a handful of times. A much larger clone differs from this one at a single base, so this may be a read error. The chain uses TRBV5-6 and TRBJ2-4; 7 nucleotides align to TRBD1. Trimming cost V 4 bases and J 3 bases; bases outside gene matches: 4. The CDR3 contains 14 residues. CDR1 is SGHDT, CDR2 YYEEEE, per germline. In DNA, the CDR3 is TGTGCCAGCAGCCCCCGGGACAGCAAAAACATTCAGTACTTC. It yields the protein CASSPRDSKNIQYF.

This clonotype was seen at least ten times. V usage is TRBV28 and J usage is TRBJ2-4; D is ambiguous. The CDR3 covers 16 residues. V was pared by 3 bases and J by 0 bases, with 12 bases between. Germline V gene data show CDR1 as MDHEN and CDR2 as SYDVKM. The CDR3 reads CASSFFSDLAKNIQYF. CDR3 DNA: TGTGCCAGCAGTTTCTTTTCAGACCTAGCCAAAAACATTCAGTACTTC.

This clonotype has at least ten counts. The rearrangement uses TRBV7-9 and TRBJ2-5; D may be TRBD2 (5 bases). V was pared by 5 bases and J by 7 bases, with 17 bases between. CDR1 is SEHNR and CDR2 is FQNEAQ in the germline V gene (reference sequence). CDR3 length: 14 residues. CDR3 DNA: TGTGCCAGCAGCCCCGGGGTCTCCACTTGGACCCAGTACTTC. This sequence encodes CASSPGVSTWTQYF.

This clonotype was observed many times. The gene calls are TRBV12-3 or TRBV12-4 and TRBJ1-5; 11 positions agree with TRBD1. J gave up 1 base and V 5 bases, and 4 bases lay outside the gene matches. The CDR3 is made up of 16 amino acids. The CDR3 DNA is TGTGCCAGCAGTCCCCGGGACAGGGGGAGCAATCAGCCCCAGCATTTT. Its translation: CASSPRDRGSNQPQHF.

This clonotype occurred many times. This rearrangement joins TRBV10-3 to TRBJ2-1, with 9 bases that match TRBD1. The CDR3 spans 15 residues. In germline, CDR1 is ENHRY, CDR2 SYGVKD. J gave up 9 bases and V 0 bases, and 6 bases lay outside the gene matches. CDR3 coding DNA: TGTGCCATCAGTGAGTCTCTGGGACAGGGAGTTGAGCAGTTCTTC. Amino acids: CAISESLGQGVEQFF.

This clonotype has ten or more counts. The chain couples TRBV28 to TRBJ2-4; 7 bases line up with TRBD2. Germline V gene data show CDR1 as MDHEN and CDR2 as SYDVKM. The CDR3 spans 16 residues. V lost 5 bases, J lost 0 bases, and 7 bases stayed unmatched. CDR3 region: CASSRGDTLAKNIQYF. CDR3 DNA sequence: TGTGCCAGCAGTCGGGGGGATACGCTAGCCAAAAACATTCAGTACTTC.

In its sample, this clonotype was seen a few times. V usage is TRBV12-3 or TRBV12-4 and J usage is TRBJ1-1, with D hard to call. Trimming removed 7 bases at V and 5 bases at J, with 17 bases between. The CDR3 spans 14 residues. The CDR3 DNA is TGTGCCAGCACCCTCCTTGTCACCGGTACTGAAGCTTTCTTT. Translated, it gives CASTLLVTGTEAFF.

This clonotype has ten or more counts. The chain carries TRBV11-2 and TRBJ2-5, with TRBD2 identical over 7 bases. CDR1 and CDR2 (germline): SGHAT, FQNNGV. J lost 4 bases, V lost 7 bases, and 6 bases had no gene match. The CDR3 consists of 13 residues. The CDR3 region is CASTGLGGETQYF. CDR3 bases: TGTGCCAGCACTGGACTAGGAGGAGAGACCCAGTACTTC.

Ten or more counts support this clonotype. This sequence joins TRBV5-1 and TRBJ2-2; 10 bases map to TRBD2. Germline-derived CDR1 and CDR2 are SGHRS and YFSETQ. Germline trimming cut 3 bases from V and 2 bases from J; bases unmatched to any gene: 4. This CDR3 is 16 amino acids long. CDR3 DNA sequence: TGCGCCAGCAGCTGGAGGACTAGCGGCAACACCGGGGAGCTGTTTTTT. Amino acids: CASSWRTSGNTGELFF.

This clonotype was recorded many times. The J gene is TRBJ1-5, the V gene TRBV13; 12 bases are shared with TRBD1. With 0 bases clipped from V and 4 bases from J, the junction kept 1 base outside the gene matches. The CDR3 spans 16 residues. Germline values: CDR1 PRHDT, CDR2 FYEKMQ (reference sequence). The chain's CDR3 is CASSLGGQGANQPQHF. In DNA, the CDR3 is TGTGCCAGCAGCTTAGGGGGACAGGGGGCTAATCAGCCCCAGCATTTT. Together with reference TRBV13 and TRBJ1-5, the CDR3 gives the full variable domain: AAGVIQSPRHLIKEKRETATLKCYPIPRHDTVYWYQQGPGQDPQFLISFYEKMQSDKGSIPDRFSAQQFSDYHSELNMSSLELGDSALYFCASSLGGQGANQPQHFGDGTRLSIL.

This clonotype was observed at least ten times. The V gene is TRBV7-2, the J gene TRBJ1-5; D is undetermined. Trimming took off 2 bases at V and 6 bases at J, with 8 bases between the two ends. Germline CDR1 and CDR2: SGHTA and FQGNSA. There are 13 residues in the CDR3. The CDR3 region has the DNA TGTGCCAGCAGCTTATCCCCGTCTCAGCCCCAGCATTTT. It codes for CASSLSPSQPQHF.

This clonotype was seen at least ten times. The V call is TRBV20-1, the J call TRBJ2-3; TRBD2 agrees at 12 bases. CDR3 length equals 13 residues. The germline V gene has CDR1 DFQATT and CDR2 SNEGSKA (reference sequence). CDR3 sequence reads: CSTRASGRDTQYF. CDR3 coding DNA: TGCAGCACCCGGGCTAGCGGGAGGGACACGCAGTATTTT.

This clonotype came up many times. The chain uses TRBV7-2 and TRBJ2-3; tentative D call: TRBD2 (6 bases). Germline V gene data show CDR1 as SGHTA and CDR2 as FQGNSA. This CDR3 has 15 residues. V lost 5 bases and J lost 7, with 19 bases in between. CDR3 sequence reads: CASSPTSAGTHTQYF. CDR3 DNA sequence: TGTGCCAGCAGCCCTACGAGCGCGGGGACCCATACGCAGTATTTT.

In the case of this clonotype: The conserved final phenylalanine or tryptophan is absent from the CDR3, which likely points to a read error. This chain links TRBV12-3 or TRBV12-4 with TRBJ2-2; possibly TRBD1 for D (5 bases). CDR3 length: 13 residues. The chain's CDR3 is CANSLGVTGELFL. The DNA of the CDR3 is TGTGCCAACAGTTTAGGGGTGACCGGGGAGCTGTTTTTA.

This clonotype was detected ten times or more. The gene calls are TRBV9 and TRBJ2-5; D perhaps matches TRBD1 (7 bases). V shed 0 bases and J shed 4 bases, with 10 bases lying between them. CDR1 is SGDLS and CDR2 is YYNGEE in the germline V gene. The CDR3 extends over 14 amino acids. The CDR3, as DNA: TGTGCCAGCAGCGTAGATCAGGGGGGAGAGACCCAGTACTTC. Translation: CASSVDQGGETQYF.

This clonotype occurred many times. The chain couples TRBV20-1 to TRBJ2-3; D perhaps matches TRBD2 (5 bases). The CDR3 length is 11 residues. Germline lookup yields CDR1 DFQATT and CDR2 SNEGSKA (reference sequence). The V end lost 3 bases, the J end lost 5 bases, and 6 bases lay between the germline ends. The CDR3 loop is CSASGVDTQYF. CDR3 nucleotide sequence: TGCAGTGCTAGCGGGGTAGATACGCAGTATTTT.

This clonotype was detected ten times or more. V and J are TRBV12-3 or TRBV12-4 and TRBJ1-3, with D hard to call. The V and J ends lost 10 bases and 0 bases respectively, with 13 bases between them. There are 14 residues in the CDR3. The CDR3 DNA is TGTGCCACCCTGCTCCTGAGCTCTGGAAACACCATATATTTT. Translating it yields CATLLLSSGNTIYF.

This clonotype occurred many times. This chain links TRBV6-5 with TRBJ2-6; 8 bases are shared with TRBD1. Germline CDR1 and CDR2: MNHEY and SVGAGI. The CDR3 loop spans 17 amino acids. After removal of 2 bases from V and 3 bases from J, the junction contained 6 bases not matched to a gene. CDR3 amino acids: CASSYGQGRFGANVLTF. In DNA form, the CDR3 reads TGTGCCAGCAGTTACGGACAGGGAAGATTTGGGGCCAACGTCCTGACTTTC.

Remarks on this clonotype: A read error may explain this, as a much larger clone is one base away. The CDR3 DNA reads as TGCAGCGTTGAACGCAGTTCAGGGATCGGGGGGGAAGCTTTCTTT. It encodes CSVERSSGIGGEAFF. The genes are TRBV29-1 and TRBJ1-1; TRBD1 might be the D (5 bases). Germline values: CDR1 SQVTM, CDR2 ANQGSEA. V lost 2 bases, J lost 8 bases, and 21 bases lay in between. This CDR3 has 15 residues.

The chain's CDR3 is CASSQALVLAKNIQYF. For the CDR3, the DNA is TGCGCCAGCAGCCAAGCATTGGTACTAGCCAAAAACATTCAGTACTTC. This sequence joins TRBV4-1 and TRBJ2-4; D uncertain. CDR3 length: 16 amino acids. V was shortened by 1 base and J by 0 bases, with 10 bases between the two germline ends. Germline assignment: CDR1 MGHRA and CDR2 YSYEKL.

Only a few counts were recorded for this clonotype. V usage is TRBV14 and J usage is TRBJ2-7; D not certain. This CDR3 has 14 residues. V lost 0 bases, J lost 0 bases, and 6 bases lay in between. From germline, CDR1 is SGHDN and CDR2 FVKESK. Here the CDR3 DNA reads TGTGCCAGCAGCCAAGATTTTCTCTCCTACGAGCAGTACTTC. It codes for CASSQDFLSYEQYF.